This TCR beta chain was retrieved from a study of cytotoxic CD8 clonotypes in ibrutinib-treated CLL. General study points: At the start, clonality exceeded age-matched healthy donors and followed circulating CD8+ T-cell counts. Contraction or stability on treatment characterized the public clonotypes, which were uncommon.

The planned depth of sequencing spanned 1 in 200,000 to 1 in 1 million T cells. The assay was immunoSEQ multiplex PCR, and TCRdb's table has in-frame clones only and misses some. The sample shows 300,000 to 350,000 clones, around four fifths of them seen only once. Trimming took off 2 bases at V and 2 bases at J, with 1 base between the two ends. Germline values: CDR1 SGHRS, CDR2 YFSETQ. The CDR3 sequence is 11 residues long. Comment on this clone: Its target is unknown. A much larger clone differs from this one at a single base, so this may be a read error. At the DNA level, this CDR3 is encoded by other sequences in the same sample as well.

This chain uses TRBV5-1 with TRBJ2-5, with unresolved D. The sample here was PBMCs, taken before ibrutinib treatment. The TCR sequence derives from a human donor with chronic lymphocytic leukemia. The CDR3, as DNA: TGCGCCAGCAGCTTACAAGAGACCCAGTACTTC. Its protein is CASSLQETQYF.